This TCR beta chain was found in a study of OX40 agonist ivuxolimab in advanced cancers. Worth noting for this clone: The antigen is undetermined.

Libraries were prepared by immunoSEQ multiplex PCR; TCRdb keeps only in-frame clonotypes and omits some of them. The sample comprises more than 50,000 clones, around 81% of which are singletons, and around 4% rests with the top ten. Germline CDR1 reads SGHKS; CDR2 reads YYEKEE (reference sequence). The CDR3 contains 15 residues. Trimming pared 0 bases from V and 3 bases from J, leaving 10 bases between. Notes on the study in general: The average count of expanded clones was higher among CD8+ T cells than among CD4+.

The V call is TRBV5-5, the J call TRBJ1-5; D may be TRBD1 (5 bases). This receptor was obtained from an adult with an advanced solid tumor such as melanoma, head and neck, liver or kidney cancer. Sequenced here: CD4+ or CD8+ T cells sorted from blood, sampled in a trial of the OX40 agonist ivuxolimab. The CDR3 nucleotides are TGTGCCAGCAGCTTGGCCGTGACAGTCAATCAGCCCCAGCATTTT. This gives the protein CASSLAVTVNQPQHF.